This T cell receptor (beta chain) was documented in a study of glioma-infiltrating T cells after dendritic cell vaccination. At the level of the study: Patients received autologous tumor lysate-pulsed dendritic cell vaccination between about 2003 and 2012.

The study's findings and limits: TCR clonality showed no direct relationship with survival.

This CDR3 region has 14 residues. V was cut by 4 bases and J by 4 bases, with 14 bases left in between. CDR1 is SGHRS and CDR2 is YFSETQ in the germline V gene. The primer mix had 60 V beta and 13 J beta primers. The data were produced by immunoSEQ multiplex PCR, yet TCRdb's version contains in-frame clones alone and is incomplete. The repertoire holds fewer than 90,000 clones, around 83% seen once, with roughly 6.8% in the top ten. This clone appeared a single time. Its antigen remains unknown. Time point indicated: after dendritic cell vaccination, including at tumor progression/relapse. This specimen consisted of blood, obtained after dendritic cell vaccination. The chain links TRBV5-1 to TRBJ2-5; D uncertain. The TCR comes from a human donor with glioblastoma. The CDR3 DNA follows: TGCGCCAGCAGCGGAACCTCCAACAGAGAGACCCAGTACTTC. It codes for CASSGTSNRETQYF.